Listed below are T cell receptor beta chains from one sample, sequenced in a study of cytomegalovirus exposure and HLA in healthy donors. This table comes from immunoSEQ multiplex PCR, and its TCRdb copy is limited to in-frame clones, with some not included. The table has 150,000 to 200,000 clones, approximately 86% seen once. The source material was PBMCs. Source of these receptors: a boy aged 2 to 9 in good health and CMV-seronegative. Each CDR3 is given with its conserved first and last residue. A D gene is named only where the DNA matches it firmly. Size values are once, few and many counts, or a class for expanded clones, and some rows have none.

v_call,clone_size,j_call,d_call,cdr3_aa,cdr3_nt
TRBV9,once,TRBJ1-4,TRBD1,CASSVGQGKEKLFF,TGTGCCAGCAGCGTAGGACAGGGGAAGGAAAAACTGTTTTTT
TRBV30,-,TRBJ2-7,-,CAWSRGSYEQYF,TGTGCCTGGAGTCGCGGGTCCTACGAGCAGTACTTC
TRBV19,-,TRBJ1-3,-,CASGWGNTIYF,TGTGCCAGTGGCTGGGGAAACACCATATATTTT
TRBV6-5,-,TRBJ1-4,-,CASRLTGGSEKLFF,TGTGCCAGCCGACTGACAGGAGGTTCTGAAAAACTGTTTTTT
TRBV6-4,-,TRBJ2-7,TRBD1,CASSKHGTEPTYEQYF,TGTGCCAGCAGTAAACACGGGACAGAACCCACCTACGAGCAGTACTTC
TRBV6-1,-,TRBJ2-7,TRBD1,CASSGKTGDEQYF,TGTGCCAGCAGTGGCAAAACAGGGGACGAGCAGTACTTC
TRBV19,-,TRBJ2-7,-,CASSGQTYEQYF,TGTGCCAGTAGTGGACAGACCTACGAGCAGTACTTC
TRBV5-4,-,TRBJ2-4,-,CASSLPTQGLAKNIQYF,TGTGCCAGCAGCCTCCCAACTCAGGGGCTGGCCAAAAACATTCAGTACTTC
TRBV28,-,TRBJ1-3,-,CASSAHRVGNTIYF,TGTGCCAGCAGTGCCCACAGGGTTGGAAACACCATATATTTT
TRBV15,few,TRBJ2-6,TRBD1,CATHARGPGANVLTF,TGTGCCACCCATGCGAGGGGGCCTGGGGCCAACGTCCTGACTTTC
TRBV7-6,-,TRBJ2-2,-,CASSLTQQGGTGELFF,TGTGCCAGCAGCTTAACGCAACAGGGGGGGACCGGGGAGCTGTTTTTT
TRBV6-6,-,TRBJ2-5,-,CASRNWTAETQYF,TGTGCCAGCAGGAATTGGACAGCTGAGACCCAGTACTTC
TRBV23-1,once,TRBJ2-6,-,CASSPHAGSGANVLTF,TGCGCCAGCAGTCCCCACGCGGGGTCTGGGGCCAACGTCCTGACTTTC
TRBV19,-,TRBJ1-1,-,CASSIVPGSVSVTEAFF,TGTGCCAGTAGTATCGTACCAGGGTCGGTCTCGGTCACTGAAGCTTTCTTT
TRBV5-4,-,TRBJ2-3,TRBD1,CASSPGTGWAQYF,TGTGCCAGCAGCCCGGGGACAGGGTGGGCGCAGTATTTT
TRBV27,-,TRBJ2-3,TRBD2,CASSPKTSGRAGYTDTQYF,TGTGCCAGCAGTCCCAAAACTAGCGGGAGGGCCGGGTACACAGATACGCAGTATTTT
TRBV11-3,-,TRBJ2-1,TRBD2,CASSFGGFGGEQFF,TGTGCCAGCAGCTTCGGGGGGTTCGGGGGTGAGCAGTTCTTC
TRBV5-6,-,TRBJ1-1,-,CASSSGDLSLTEAFF,TGTGCCAGCAGCTCGGGGGACTTAAGCCTCACTGAAGCTTTCTTT
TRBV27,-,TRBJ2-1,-,CASSRSSGGGNYNEQFF,TGTGCCAGCAGTCGGTCTAGCGGAGGGGGAAACTACAATGAGCAGTTCTTC
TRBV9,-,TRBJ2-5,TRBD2,CASSSGGGTQYF,TGTGCCAGCTCCTCCGGGGGGGGGACCCAGTACTTC
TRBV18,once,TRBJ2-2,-,CASSPRQNTGELFF,TGTGCCAGCTCACCACGGCAGAACACCGGGGAGCTGTTTTTT
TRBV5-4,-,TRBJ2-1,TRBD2,CASTYRRGANLYNEQFF,TGTGCCAGCACCTACCGGCGGGGGGCCAATCTTTACAATGAGCAGTTCTTC
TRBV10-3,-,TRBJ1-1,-,CAISDLLRPPFEAFF,TGTGCCATCAGTGATCTCCTGCGTCCCCCTTTTGAAGCTTTCTTT
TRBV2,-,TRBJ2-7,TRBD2,CASSEPGRDYEQCF,TGTGCCAGCAGTGAACCCGGACGGGACTACGAGCAGTGCTTC
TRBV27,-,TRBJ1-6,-,CASSFGARSPLHF,TGTGCCAGCAGTTTCGGAGCGAGGTCACCCCTCCACTTT
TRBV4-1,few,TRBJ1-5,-,CASSQEIRSGRNQPQHF,TGCGCCAGCAGCCAAGAAATCCGGTCGGGAAGGAATCAGCCCCAGCATTTT
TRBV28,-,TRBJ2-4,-,CASSLLSGTTAKNIQYF,TGTGCCAGCAGTTTACTGTCGGGGACAACAGCCAAAAACATTCAGTACTTC
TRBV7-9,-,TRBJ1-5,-,CSSSTGSQPQHF,TGTTCCAGCAGCACCGGGTCTCAGCCCCAGCATTTT
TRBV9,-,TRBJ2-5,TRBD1,CASSVQGAETQYF,TGTGCCAGCAGCGTACAGGGGGCAGAGACCCAGTACTTC
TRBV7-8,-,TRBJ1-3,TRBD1,CASSLTGGSDTIYF,TGTGCCAGCAGCTTAACAGGGGGCAGTGACACCATATATTTT
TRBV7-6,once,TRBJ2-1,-,CASSLGQGYSDNEQFF,TGTGCCAGCAGCTTAGGTCAGGGGTATTCAGACAATGAGCAGTTCTTC
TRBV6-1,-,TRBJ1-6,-,CASSERQTSSYNSPLHF,TGTGCCAGCAGTGAACGACAGACGAGCTCCTATAATTCACCCCTCCACTTT
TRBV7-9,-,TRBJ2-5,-,CASSYTGGPVETQYF,TGTGCCAGCAGCTATACTGGAGGGCCCGTGGAGACCCAGTACTTC
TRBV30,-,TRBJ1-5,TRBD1,CAWSAGQLNQPQHF,TGTGCCTGGAGTGCGGGACAGCTAAATCAGCCCCAGCATTTT
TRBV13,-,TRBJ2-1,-,CASSKGDNEQFF,TGTGCCAGCAGCAAAGGGGACAATGAGCAGTTCTTC
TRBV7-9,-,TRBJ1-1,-,CASTRGTGLVAAFF,TGTGCCAGCACCCGAGGGACTGGCCTAGTGGCGGCTTTCTTT
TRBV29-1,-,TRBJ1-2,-,CSVGALGANYGYTF,TGCAGCGTGGGGGCACTGGGAGCTAACTATGGCTACACCTTC
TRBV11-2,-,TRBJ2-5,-,CASSFGRGPQETQYF,TGTGCCAGCAGCTTCGGCAGGGGCCCACAAGAGACCCAGTACTTC
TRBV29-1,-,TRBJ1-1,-,CSARVTEAFF,TGCAGCGCCAGGGTCACTGAAGCTTTCTTT
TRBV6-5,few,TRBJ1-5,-,CASSNRANQPQHF,TGTGCCAGCAGTAACAGGGCCAATCAGCCCCAGCATTTT
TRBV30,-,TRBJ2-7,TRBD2,CAWSSGAGAYEQYF,TGTGCCTGGAGTAGCGGGGCGGGAGCCTACGAGCAGTACTTC
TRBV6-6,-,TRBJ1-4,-,CASSRVEKLFF,TGTGCCAGCAGTCGGGTTGAAAAACTGTTTTTT
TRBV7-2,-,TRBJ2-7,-,CASSLAGSEQYF,TGTGCCAGCAGCTTAGCCGGGAGCGAGCAGTACTTC
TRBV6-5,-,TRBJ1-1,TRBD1,CASRQLQGGTEAFF,TGTGCCAGCAGGCAATTACAGGGGGGGACTGAAGCTTTCTTT
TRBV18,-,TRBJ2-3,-,CASSIDRSSTDTQYF,TGTGCCAGCTCAATAGACAGGTCTAGCACAGATACGCAGTATTTT
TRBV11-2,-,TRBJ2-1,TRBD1,CASSLSQPGQGASNEQFF,TGTGCCAGCAGCTTATCACAACCTGGACAGGGGGCGTCAAATGAGCAGTTCTTC
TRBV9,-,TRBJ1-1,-,CASSVSGNTEAFF,TGTGCCAGCAGCGTATCAGGGAACACTGAAGCTTTCTTT
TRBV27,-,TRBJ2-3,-,CASMASAYTDTQYF,TGTGCCAGCATGGCGAGCGCTTACACAGATACGCAGTATTTT
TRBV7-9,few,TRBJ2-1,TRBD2,CASSRQAGVTDEQFF,TGTGCCAGCAGCAGACAAGCGGGGGTGACTGATGAGCAGTTCTTC
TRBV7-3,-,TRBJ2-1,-,CASSLDGSSYNEQFF,TGTGCCAGCAGCTTAGACGGGAGCTCCTACAATGAGCAGTTCTTC
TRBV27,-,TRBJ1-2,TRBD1,CASSTIGGGTGAYGYTF,TGTGCCAGCAGTACGATCGGAGGAGGGACAGGGGCCTATGGCTACACCTTC
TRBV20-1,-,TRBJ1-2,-,CSARLQWGYTF,TGCAGTGCTAGACTGCAGTGGGGCTACACCTTC
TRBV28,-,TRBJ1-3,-,CATLRRAGGNTIYF,TGTGCCACCCTCCGAAGGGCGGGCGGAAACACCATATATTTT
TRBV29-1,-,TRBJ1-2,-,CSVNGGYGYTF,TGCAGCGTTAATGGGGGGTATGGCTACACCTTC
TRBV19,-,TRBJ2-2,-,CASSPSFIGDTGELFF,TGTGCCAGTAGTCCCTCTTTTATAGGGGACACCGGGGAGCTGTTTTTT